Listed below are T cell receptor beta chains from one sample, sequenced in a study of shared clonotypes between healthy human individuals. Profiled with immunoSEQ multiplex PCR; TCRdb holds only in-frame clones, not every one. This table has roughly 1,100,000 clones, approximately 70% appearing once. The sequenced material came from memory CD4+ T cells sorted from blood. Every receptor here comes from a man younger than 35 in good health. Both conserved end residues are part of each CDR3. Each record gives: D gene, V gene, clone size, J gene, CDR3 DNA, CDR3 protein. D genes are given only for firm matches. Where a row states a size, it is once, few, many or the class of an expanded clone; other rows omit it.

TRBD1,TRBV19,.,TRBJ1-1,TGTGCCAGTAGACCGAAGGGACAGGGGGGCACTGAAGCTTTCTTT,CASRPKGQGGTEAFF
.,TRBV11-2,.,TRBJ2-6,TGTGCCAGCAGCGCACTTCACGGGAGCATCTCTGGGGCCAACGTCCTGACTTTC,CASSALHGSISGANVLTF
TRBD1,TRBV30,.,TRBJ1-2,TGTGCCTGGAGTGTAGGGACAGGGAACGGGTATGGCTACACCTTC,CAWSVGTGNGYGYTF
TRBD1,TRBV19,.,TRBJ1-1,TGTGCCAGTAGTACGACAGGGGTCACTGAAGCTTTCTTT,CASSTTGVTEAFF
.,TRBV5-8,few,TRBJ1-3,TGTGCCAGCAGTGTCGGACAGAGCTCTGGAAACACCATATATTTT,CASSVGQSSGNTIYF
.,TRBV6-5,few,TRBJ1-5,TGTGCCACAAGACCGACACTGACCGACCCCCAGCCCCAGCATTTT,CATRPTLTDPQPQHF
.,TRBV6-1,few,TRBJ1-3,TGTGCCAGCAGTGAACACCGAAGGATCGGAAACACCATATATTTT,CASSEHRRIGNTIYF
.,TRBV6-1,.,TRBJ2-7,TGTGCCAGCAGTGACCCAGGTCGCTACGAGCAGTACTTC,CASSDPGRYEQYF
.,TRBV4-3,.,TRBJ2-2,TGCGCCAGCAGCCAAGAACGCGGAGTTGTTGGCACCGGGGAGCTGTTTTTT,CASSQERGVVGTGELFF
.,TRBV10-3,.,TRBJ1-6,TGTGCCATCCGCCCCGAAGGTGGCTATAATTCACCCCTCCACTTT,CAIRPEGGYNSPLHF
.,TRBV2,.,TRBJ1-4,TGTGCCAGCAGTGAAGTTACGGCAACTAATGAAAAACTGTTTTTT,CASSEVTATNEKLFF
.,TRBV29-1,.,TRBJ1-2,TGCAGCGTCGCCCAGGGAAATGGCTACACCTTC,CSVAQGNGYTF
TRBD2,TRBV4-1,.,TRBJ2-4,TGCGCCAGCAGCCGTAGAGTTGCGGGGGGGCCATTGGACAAAAACATTCAGTACTTC,CASSRRVAGGPLDKNIQYF
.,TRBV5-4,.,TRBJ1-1,TGTGCCAGCAGCTTCTTCGGCAGGGACACTGAAGCTTTCTTT,CASSFFGRDTEAFF
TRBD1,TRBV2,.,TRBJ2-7,TGTGCCAGCAGTTGGACAGGGGCTAGTTACGAGCAGTACTTC,CASSWTGASYEQYF
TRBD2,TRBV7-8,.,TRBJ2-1,TGTGCCAGCAGCATATCTAGCGGGAGGAATGAGCAGTTCTTC,CASSISSGRNEQFF
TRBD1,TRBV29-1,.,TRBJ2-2,TGCAGCGTTGCTCGACTAGAGGGGGACAGGGGGCGAACCGGGGAGCTGTTTTTT,CSVARLEGDRGRTGELFF
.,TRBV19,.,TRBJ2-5,TGTGCCAGTAGTCCTCGGACCAGGGATTGGTACCAAGAGACCCAGTACTTC,CASSPRTRDWYQETQYF
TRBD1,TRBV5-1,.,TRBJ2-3,TGCGCCAGCAGCCCGGGACAGGGGACCACAGATACGCAGTATTTT,CASSPGQGTTDTQYF
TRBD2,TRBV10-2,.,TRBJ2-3,TGCGCCAGCAGTGAGACTAGCGGGGGGACAAGAAGCACAGATACGCAGTATTTT,CASSETSGGTRSTDTQYF
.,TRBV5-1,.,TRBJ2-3,TGCGCCAGCAGCTTGGCTGGTGGGGGGGGGCAAGATACGCAGTATTTT,CASSLAGGGGQDTQYF
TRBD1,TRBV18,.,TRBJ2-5,TGTGCCAGCTCACGAGTTCTCAACAGGGGTCAAAAGACCCAGTACTTC,CASSRVLNRGQKTQYF
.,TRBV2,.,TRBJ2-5,TGTGCCAGCAGAAGGGGGGAAGAGACCCAGTACTTC,CASRRGEETQYF
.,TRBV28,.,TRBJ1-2,TGTGCCAGCAGTTTATTTTCAGAACCCAACTATGGCTACACCTTC,CASSLFSEPNYGYTF